This T cell receptor (beta chain) was captured by sequencing in a study of shared clonotypes between healthy human individuals (dated by TCRdb to the early 2020s). A note on the overall study: The cohort comprised two women and three men aged 18 to 49 years. For each donor, CD4 naive and CD4 memory were each run on three plates, CD8 naive on two plates, and CD8 memory on one plate. To estimate repertoire size and how much clonotypes are shared between individuals, the study performed deep sequencing of blood TCR repertoires from a few healthy adults. Libraries were prepared and TCR repertoires were sequenced by different laboratories using diverse techniques, in order to increase sequencing depth and limit assay-specific biases. Per donor, leukapheresis produced somewhere between about 0.85 and 9.5 billion PBMCs.

V is cut by 5 bases and J by 2 bases, and the space between the germline ends is 13 bases. Per the germline V gene, SNHLY is the CDR1 and FYNNEI is the CDR2. The CDR3 numbers 14 residues from cysteine through phenylalanine. Only the CDR3 DNA stays, 42 bases, in frame from base 1. Using the deep immunoSEQ assay, TCR CDR3 regions were amplified from genomic DNA by multiplex PCR. For each cell subset, the extracted genomic DNA was distributed evenly across all wells of several immunoSEQ 96-well plates, and each plate served as one replicate. For sorted subsets, approximately 210 ng of genomic DNA, equivalent to roughly 30,000 T cell genomes, went into each replicate PCR. The purified libraries were quantified using a Qubit 3.0 fluorometer, sized with a Bioanalyzer 2100, and then quantified again using the KAPA Library Quantification kit. A separate single-read 150-cycle Illumina NextSeq 550 flow cell was used to sequence each immunoSEQ 96-well plate. Turning to the authors' computational methods: Because the immunoSEQ output held only junctional sequences and lacked quality scores, the filtering could not match the filtering applied to full-length reads. Sequences were annotated with PyIR, a Python wrapper for IgBLAST v1.9, and V/J genes and CDR3 were assigned using IMGT germline references. Reads with weak V/J assignments (E-value above 1e-6), missing CDR3, stop codons, out-of-frame junctions, or ambiguous translated residues were removed. V3J clonotypes were defined as sequences sharing the same inferred V gene, J gene, and CDR3 amino acid sequence. To compute the percentage overlap between repertoires, the number of shared unique clonotypes was divided by the size of the smaller repertoire. Repertoire richness was assessed with RTK rarefaction, the Chao1 estimator, and Recon v2.1 estimates of unobserved clonotypes. Generation probabilities for all TCRbeta clonotypes obtained by the gDNA method from a handful of donors were computed using OLGA. Entries here come from immuneACCESS through TCRdb and include only in-frame sequences with V and J called. Some clones fail to appear in such tables; in the studies checked, an unresolved V gene covers under half of the shortfall, and the cause of the remainder is unknown. The V and J calls and the clone size are those of that table, but D and trimming were determined from the DNA. The sample table holds about 2.1 million clones, of which roughly 91% were seen once. The ten biggest clones cover 1.7% of the sample.

About this clone: Its antigen specificity is not known. No qualities accompany the bases; no much larger clone lies one base away.

CD8 naive samples were CD45RO-negative cells positively selected for CCR7, giving a CD45RA+CCR7+ population that excluded TemRA cells. Donors were healthy HIV-negative adults with no recently reported acute infections or vaccinations. Every donor was a Caucasian adult living in Nashville, Tennessee, USA. Blood was collected by leukapheresis, and PBMCs were isolated by Ficoll-Histopaque density gradient centrifugation and then cryopreserved in liquid nitrogen vapor phase. Purity and quantity of every magnetically sorted T cell population were checked by analytical flow cytometry. Each sorted fraction had its genomic DNA isolated and then quantified by UV absorbance on a Nanodrop 2000c. Broad study findings and their caveats: Because the study included a small number of donors, the genetic and exposure-history diversity represented was limited. Naive subsets generally had larger estimated clonotype richness than memory subsets. Sampling was limited to blood, and TCR repertoires in tissue likely differ from TCR repertoires in blood. Across a handful of donors, around 5% of naive CD4, 3% to 4% of naive CD8, about 2.3% of memory CD4, and under 0.45% of memory CD8 clonotypes were shared. Incomplete sequencing was indicated by rarefaction of sorted-subset datasets, despite the large sequencing depth. Pairwise subsampling led to the expectation that sequencing depth would affect the degree of clonotype sharing among donors. Clonotypes shared by all four sorted-subset donors showed higher generation probabilities than non-shared clonotypes.

The sequenced material came from naive CD8+ T cells from PBMCs. The cell subset or site label for this specimen denotes: CD45RA+CCR7+. The chain couples TRBV2 to TRBJ2-7; no D gene can be assigned with confidence. This TCR derives from a man between 18 and 29 years old in good health. Some clones in this sample may be carry-over from other donors' samples. The bases are TGTGCCAGCAGTAGGCTGGGTCGGGCCTACGAGCAGTACTTC. The resulting protein is CASSRLGRAYEQYF.